This T cell receptor (beta chain) was observed in a study of T-cell reconstitution after alpha-beta-depleted transplantation in children. Preparing the TCRbeta library involved the use of unique molecular identifiers. TCRdb used MiXCR to reprocess the PCR reads, holding one entry per CDR3 protein. The table has fewer than 750,000 distinct CDR3 sequences, 25% to 30% seen once; the top ten hold 30% to 40%. Germline CDR1 SNHLY, CDR2 FYNNEI. V was trimmed by 8 bases and J by 6 bases, leaving 4 bases between them. The length of the CDR3 is 9 residues. The sample was PBMCs, taken before TCRalphabeta/CD19-depleted stem cell transplant. This clonotype was sampled from a boy under two years old with Wiskott-Aldrich syndrome, due to receive a stem cell transplant. The chain recombines TRBV2 with TRBJ1-2; D ambiguous. CDR3 nucleotide sequence: TGTGCCAGCCGGGATGGCTACACCTTC. Protein sequence: CASRDGYTF.